This T cell receptor (beta chain) was obtained from a study of T cell responses to AZD1222 COVID-19 vaccine. Germline values: CDR1 SGHTA, CDR2 FQGNSA. The CDR3 spans 13 residues. On this clone: The junction shows a germline mismatch at one end, possibly a read error.

TCRdb keeps only in-frame clones here, not all; method: immunoSEQ multiplex PCR. The data contain some 87,000 clones, around 89% of them singletons. The origin of this receptor is an adult in good health. Sequenced here: peripheral blood, sampled on day 0 of AZD1222 vaccination. The V and J genes are TRBV7-2 and TRBJ1-1; 10 bases map to TRBD1. The CDR3 protein is CASSSSAAGTGDF. DNA of the CDR3: TGTGCCAGCAGCTCGTCTGCCGCCGGGACAGGGGATTTT.